The entry below gives a single T cell receptor beta chain sequence along with its context. What it binds is unknown. This sample stems from a study of shared clonotypes between healthy human individuals. Study-wide findings and caveats: Sequencing depth was a factor that was expected to affect clonotype sharing among donors.

CDR1 and CDR2 (germline): SEHNR, FQNEAQ (reference sequence). The CDR3 is 15 residues long. V shed 1 base, J shed 3 bases, and the junction held 3 bases outside the gene matches. Profiled with immunoSEQ multiplex PCR; TCRdb holds only in-frame clones, not every one. In the table there are fewer than 1.6 million clones, approximately 98.5% of which are singletons. The chain recombines TRBV7-9 with TRBJ2-3; the match to TRBD2 covers 8 bases. The clonotype was recovered from a young man in good health. What was sequenced was naive CD4+ T cells sorted from blood. Documented subset: CD45RA+ positively selected. This CDR3 reads CASSLGTSRTDTQYF. The CDR3 nucleotides read TGTGCCAGCAGCTTAGGGACTAGCAGGACAGATACGCAGTATTTT.